This T cell receptor (beta chain) came from a study of shared clonotypes between healthy human individuals. Overall study context: CD4 naive cells filled three plates per donor, CD4 memory three, CD8 naive two and CD8 memory one. The study, taken as a whole, reports: Some clonotypes were shared by all four sorted-subset donors, while others were not shared. The non-shared ones had lower generation probabilities than the shared ones. Rarefaction indicated that sorted-subset sequencing remained incomplete although depth was large.

CD45RO-negative, CCR7-selected cells formed the naive CD8 fraction, which excluded terminally differentiated effector memory CD45RA+ cells. The protocol was immunoSEQ multiplex PCR, while the TCRdb copy is restricted to in-frame clones and leaves out a portion. Of millions of clones listed, more than 85% were seen once; the top ten hold more than 1.5%. The CDR3 is 15 residues long. The germline V gene has CDR1 MGHRA and CDR2 YSYEKL. The germline V and J ends were trimmed by 6 bases and 0 bases, with 11 bases remaining between them. Comment on this clone: The antigen is unknown.

The chain has TRBV4-1 and TRBJ1-4; D call uncertain. The sample was naive CD8+ T cells from PBMCs. The source is a man aged 18 to 29 in good health. Some clones in this sample may be carry-over from other donors' samples. Written as DNA, the CDR3 is TGCGCCAGCAGACCCCACCGGGCAACTAATGAAAAACTGTTTTTT. It encodes CASRPHRATNEKLFF.